Presented here are 16 T cell receptor beta chains from one specimen sequenced in a study of blood T cells in healthy people across ages. The second PCR ran roughly 7 to 11 cycles with a sample-barcoded 5' primer and J-beta primers. TCRdb ran MiXCR on the 5' RACE reads and lists one entry per CDR3 protein. This sample has approximately 800,000 distinct CDR3 sequences; about 47% occur once, and the top ten carry roughly 18%. The sequenced sample consisted of blood. Source of these receptors: a man older than 75 in good health.

V is TRBV7-2 and J is TRBJ1-2, with 8 bases lining up with TRBD1. The length of the CDR3 is 15 residues. Germline CDR1 reads SGHTA; CDR2 reads FQGNSA. V lost 3 bases, J lost 8 bases, and 11 bases stayed unmatched. CDR3 coding DNA: TGTGCCAGCAGCTTGGGCCCCAACAGGGGGGGGGGCTACACCTTC. This sequence encodes CASSLGPNRGGGYTF.

The chain combines TRBV20-1 with TRBJ2-5, with D perhaps TRBD2 (5 bases). Germline CDR1 is DFQATT and CDR2 is SNEGSKA (reference sequence). This CDR3 comprises 15 residues. Between the trimmed V and J ends, which lost 5 bases and 5 bases, there was a span of 21 bases. The CDR3 nucleotides are TGCAGTGCTCACCAGGACTGGAGCTCTTTGGAGACCCAGTACTTC. It translates to CSAHQDWSSLETQYF.

This chain joins TRBV4-2 and TRBJ2-7; 8 nucleotides align to TRBD2. The CDR3 contains 16 residues. Germline V gene sequence: CDR1 LGHNA, CDR2 YNFKEQ. J lost 1 base, V lost 4 bases, and 9 bases had no gene match. CDR3 loop: CASSRSTSGGSYEQYF. CDR3 bases: TGTGCCAGCAGCCGATCCACTAGCGGCGGATCCTACGAGCAGTACTTC.

This clonotype was detected a few times. The rearrangement joins TRBV5-1 to TRBJ2-7; 7 bases align to TRBD1. The germline gives CDR1 SGHRS, CDR2 YFSETQ. V shed 3 bases, J shed 3 bases, and the junction held 12 bases outside the gene matches. This CDR3 is 16 amino acids long. This CDR3 reads CASSWSSGQFDYEQYF. Here the CDR3 DNA reads TGCGCCAGCAGCTGGTCGTCGGGACAGTTTGACTACGAGCAGTACTTC.

The J gene is TRBJ2-5, the V gene TRBV24-1, with D hard to call. CDR3 size: 12 residues. Trimming shortened V by 5 bases and J by 4 bases, and 7 bases separated the two germline ends. Germline V gene data show CDR1 as KGHDR and CDR2 as SFDVKD. CDR3 sequence reads: CATSARGETQYF. CDR3 in DNA: TGTGCCACCAGTGCCCGAGGAGAGACCCAGTACTTC.

The V gene is TRBV20-1, the J gene TRBJ2-4; TRBD2 matches at 7 bases. Unmatched junction bases numbered 8, after V lost 2 bases and J lost 7 bases. Per the germline V gene, CDR1 is DFQATT and CDR2 is SNEGSKA (reference sequence). This CDR3 is 14 amino acids long. The CDR3 region has the DNA TGCAGTGCTAGAAACTTGGGGGGAGGGAACATTCAGTACTTC. Residues: CSARNLGGGNIQYF.

The chain links TRBV20-1 to TRBJ1-1; D is ambiguous. V shed 0 bases and J shed 9 bases, with 14 bases lying between them. Per germline, CDR1 DFQATT and CDR2 SNEGSKA (reference sequence). The CDR3 is 13 amino acids. Here the CDR3 DNA reads TGCAGTGCTAGAGATCCGCAGGAGAAACAAGCTTTCTTT. Translated, it gives CSARDPQEKQAFF.

In DNA form, the CDR3 reads TGTGCCAGCAGGGGCACCTTGAATGAGCAGTACTTC. As protein: CASRGTLNEQYF. The V call is TRBV9, the J call TRBJ2-7; the D is unclear. CDR1 is SGDLS, CDR2 YYNGEE, per germline. The CDR3 is 12 amino acids. The V end was cut by 5 bases, the J end by 7 bases, with 13 bases between.

This clonotype has at least ten counts. The rearrangement links TRBV15 to TRBJ2-7, with 13 bases fitting TRBD2. The CDR3 runs to 17 residues. The ends lost 5 bases at V and 1 base at J; junction bases unmatched: 8. Germline CDR1 is LNHNV and CDR2 is YYDKDF (reference sequence). CDR3 sequence: CATSGRLAGGPSYEQYF. The CDR3 nucleotides read TGTGCCACCAGCGGGCGACTAGCGGGAGGCCCATCCTACGAGCAGTACTTC.

This clonotype appeared once. This may arise from a read error, as a much more abundant clone is one base away. The chain employs TRBV9 and TRBJ2-5; TRBD2 matches at 13 bases. Germline V lookup: CDR1 SGDLS, CDR2 YYNGEE. This CDR3 comprises 17 residues. J was trimmed by 11 bases and V by 6 bases; bases with no gene match: 19. This CDR3 reads CASTMGLAGTSSNEQYF. CDR3 in DNA: TGTGCCAGCACCATGGGACTAGCGGGAACCTCTTCCAATGAGCAGTACTTC.

Turning to this clonotype: One junction end disagrees with the germline gene, perhaps due to a read error. The gene calls are TRBV5-1 and TRBJ2-7, with TRBD1 matching 9 bases. The CDR3 totals 15 residues. In germline, CDR1 is SGHRS, CDR2 YFSETQ. The CDR3 nucleotides are TGCGCCAGCAGCTACGGACAGGGGATATCCTACGAGCGGTACTTC. Translated: CASSYGQGISYERYF.

Comments on this clonotype: The junction does not match germline at one end; this may be a read error. The gene calls are TRBV5-1 and TRBJ1-2; the D gene is possibly TRBD1 (5 bases). The CDR3 spans 13 residues. Looked up from germline, CDR1 is SGHRS and CDR2 is YFSETQ. CDR3 DNA: TGCGCCGGCAGCTTGGTAGGGGACCATGGCTACACCTTC. This translates into CAGSLVGDHGYTF.

This clonotype was observed a handful of times. This chain uses TRBV12-3 or TRBV12-4 with TRBJ2-3, with 11 bases lining up with TRBD2. Trimming removed 5 bases from V and 2 bases from J; junction bases left unmatched: 3. The CDR3 consists of 15 residues. In DNA, the CDR3 is TGTGCCAGCAGTCAGACTAGCGGGAACACAGATACGCAGTATTTT. Translation: CASSQTSGNTDTQYF.

This clonotype was observed once. At one end, the junction sequence differs from germline, possibly due to a read error. This rearrangement joins TRBV11-1 to TRBJ2-4; D might be TRBD1 (6 bases). Germline loops: CDR1 SGHAT, CDR2 FQDESV (reference sequence). This CDR3 comprises 15 residues. The CDR3 protein is CANSPDRIAKNIQYF. For the CDR3, the DNA is TGTGCCAACAGCCCCGACAGGATAGCCAAAAACATTCAGTACTTC.

This clonotype turned up a few times. In nucleotides, the CDR3 is TGTGCCAGCAATCGGCAGGTTATAGGCAATCAGCCCCAGCATTTT. It translates to CASNRQVIGNQPQHF. This sequence joins TRBV28 and TRBJ1-5; D is unresolved. V was shortened by 7 bases and J by 2 bases, with 15 bases between the two germline ends. CDR1 is MDHEN, CDR2 SYDVKM, per germline. The CDR3 length is 15 residues.

This chain uses TRBV24-1 with TRBJ1-5; D gene unclear. This CDR3 is built from 13 residues. Germline V gives CDR1 KGHDR, CDR2 SFDVKD. V lost 7 bases and J lost 6, with 12 bases in between. CDR3 region: CATRDGEGQPQHF. In DNA, the CDR3 is TGTGCCACCAGGGACGGGGAGGGTCAGCCCCAGCATTTT.